A single sample is the source of the 19 T cell receptor beta chains below, sequenced in a study of blood T cell repertoires in COVID-19. Some clones are missing from TCRdb's copy, which holds only in-frame ones; the method was immunoSEQ multiplex PCR. The sample has fewer than 200,000 clones, around 83% seen once. The sequencing input was PBMCs or T cells enriched from blood (not recorded which). The receptors stem from a woman between 40 and 55 years old in a cohort exposed to, infected with or recovered from COVID-19 (not recorded which).

This sequence joins TRBV7-7 and TRBJ2-1, with D hard to call. This CDR3 region has 13 residues. Trimming cost V 1 base and J 6 bases, with 7 bases left between them. Germline lookup yields CDR1 SSHAT and CDR2 FNYEAQ (reference sequence). The CDR3 is CASSLGPFNEQFF. The CDR3 DNA is TGTGCCAGCAGCTTAGGGCCGTTCAATGAGCAGTTCTTC.

This clone was counted once. V and J are TRBV2 and TRBJ1-1, with 9 positions matching TRBD1. CDR1 is SNHLY and CDR2 is FYNNEI in the germline V gene. The CDR3 is 17 amino acids. Trimming took 4 bases from V and 3 from J; bases not matched to a gene: 12. The CDR3 nucleotides are TGTGCCAGCAGTGGAGAGCATATACAGGGGGCGCACACTGAAGCTTTCTTT. Translated: CASSGEHIQGAHTEAFF.

The chain couples TRBV28 to TRBJ1-4, with D unresolved. The ends were cut back, 7 bases at V and 8 bases at J, with 17 bases in the middle. The CDR3 runs 14 residues. CDR1 is MDHEN and CDR2 is SYDVKM in the germline V gene. CDR3 region: CASTPLRRAEKLFF. For the CDR3, the DNA is TGTGCCAGCACCCCCCTACGGCGGGCCGAAAAACTGTTTTTT.

The chain links TRBV4-1 to TRBJ2-1; D unclear. CDR1 and CDR2 (germline): MGHRA, YSYEKL. V dropped 3 bases and J dropped 5 bases, with 8 bases sitting between them. The CDR3 sequence is 13 residues long. CDR3 bases: TGCGCCAGCAGCCAGGGCACCCACAATGAGCAGTTCTTC. Translation gives CASSQGTHNEQFF.

V gene TRBV11-3 combines with J gene TRBJ1-1; TRBD1 agrees at 7 bases. The CDR3 runs to 15 residues. Trimming cost V 5 bases and J 0 bases; bases outside gene matches: 6. Germline V gene sequence: CDR1 SGHNT, CDR2 YENEEA. The CDR3 coding sequence is TGTGCCAGCAGCGTTGAGGGACAGTTGAACACTGAAGCTTTCTTT. It encodes CASSVEGQLNTEAFF. The whole variable domain, filled in from reference TRBV11-3 and TRBJ1-1, reads EAGVVQSPRYKIIEKKQPVAFWCNPISGHNTLYWYLQNLGQGPELLIRYENEEAVDDSQLPKDRFSAERLKGVDSTLKIQPAELGDSAVYLCASSVEGQLNTEAFFGQGTRLTVV.

V gene TRBV6-6 combines with J gene TRBJ1-1; a possible D gene is TRBD1 (5 bases). This CDR3 has 13 residues. The V gene's germline CDR1 is MNHNY and CDR2 SVGAGI (reference sequence). Trimming removed 7 bases from V and 3 bases from J, with 12 bases in between. This chain's CDR3 is CASITSGDTEAFF. Here the CDR3 DNA reads TGTGCCAGCATCACCTCGGGGGACACTGAAGCTTTCTTT.

As DNA, the CDR3 is TGTGCCAGTAGTCCCTCAGGGGTCTCTGGAAACACCATATATTTT. It is translated as CASSPSGVSGNTIYF. The chain links TRBV19 to TRBJ1-3; a weak D match, TRBD1 (6 bases). The CDR3 covers 15 residues. V gave up 5 bases and J gave up 0 bases, with 11 bases separating them. The germline gives CDR1 LNHDA, CDR2 SQIVND (reference sequence).

This clone has just one count. J is TRBJ2-7 and V is TRBV6-5; a possible D gene is TRBD2 (6 bases). This CDR3 comprises 13 residues. Germline V gene sequence: CDR1 MNHEY, CDR2 SVGAGI. The V and J ends lost 4 bases and 3 bases respectively, with 10 bases between them. Here the CDR3 reads CASSLAELYEQYF. CDR3 coding DNA: TGTGCCAGCAGTTTAGCGGAGCTCTACGAGCAGTACTTC.

This chain connects TRBV4-2 to TRBJ1-2; no definite D call. The CDR3 runs to 16 residues. V was pared by 2 bases and J by 2 bases, with 15 bases between. The V gene's germline CDR1 is LGHNA and CDR2 YNFKEQ. The CDR3 DNA reads TGTGCCAGCAGCCAACACACATCGACAACCAACTATGGCTACACCTTC. Protein sequence: CASSQHTSTTNYGYTF.

The rearrangement links TRBV19 to TRBJ2-2; 8 bases map to TRBD1. CDR3 length equals 17 residues. Germline values: CDR1 LNHDA, CDR2 SQIVND (reference sequence). Unmatched junction bases numbered 13, after V lost 6 bases and J lost 4 bases. The CDR3 loop reads CASSPDWGTGLTGELFF. The CDR3 DNA sequence: TGTGCCAGTAGCCCTGATTGGGGGACAGGTCTCACCGGGGAGCTGTTTTTT.

The chain has TRBV2 and TRBJ1-2; TRBD1 agrees at 9 bases. The germline V gene has CDR1 SNHLY and CDR2 FYNNEI. The CDR3 is made up of 12 amino acids. The V segment lost 10 bases and the J segment 5 bases; nucleotides outside the gene matches: 5. The CDR3 DNA follows: TGTGCCAACTATGGGACAGGGTATGGCTACACCTTC. Residues: CANYGTGYGYTF.

The chain joins TRBV29-1 to TRBJ2-3; tentatively, D is TRBD1 (6 bases). The CDR3 is 11 amino acids. V was clipped by 5 bases and J by 9 bases, with 12 bases between them. Germline V CDR1 and CDR2: SQVTM, ANQGSEA. CDR3 protein: CSVPKQGTQYF. The CDR3 nucleotides read TGCAGCGTTCCCAAACAGGGCACGCAGTATTTT.

This CDR3 reads CASSFSNSGGEQFF. The CDR3 nucleotides are TGTGCCAGCAGTTTCTCGAATAGCGGAGGGGAGCAGTTCTTC. V gene TRBV27 combines with J gene TRBJ2-1, with D perhaps TRBD2 (6 bases). V was clipped by 3 bases and J by 10 bases, with 16 bases between them. There are 14 residues in the CDR3. CDR1 and CDR2 from the germline V gene are MNHEY and SMNVEV (reference sequence).

CDR3 coding DNA: TGTGCCAGCAGCAATTCATACGAGCAGTACTTC. This sequence encodes CASSNSYEQYF. This sequence joins TRBV7-9 and TRBJ2-7; D ambiguous. V lost 5 bases and J 4 bases, leaving 6 bases between the germline ends. This CDR3 is built from 11 residues. Germline lookup yields CDR1 SEHNR and CDR2 FQNEAQ (reference sequence). The variable domain in full, with the rest retrieved from reference TRBV7-9 and TRBJ2-7, is DTGVSQNPRHKITKRGQNVTFRCDPISEHNRLYWYRQTLGQGPEFLTYFQNEAQLEKSRLLSDRFSAERPKGSFSTLEIQRTEQGDSAMYLCASSNSYEQYFGPGTRLTVT.

The chain has TRBV11-2 and TRBJ2-5; D possibly corresponds to TRBD1 (5 bases). The germline V gene has CDR1 SGHAT and CDR2 FQNNGV. With 4 bases removed from V and 3 bases from J, the gap between germline ends came to 15 bases. The CDR3 spans 15 residues. The CDR3 sequence: CASSWGRQGEETQYF. The CDR3, as DNA: TGTGCCAGCAGCTGGGGTCGCCAGGGTGAAGAGACCCAGTACTTC.

In DNA form, the CDR3 reads TGTGCCAGCTCACCATCGGGAGGGGGCGACTATGGCTACACCTTC. Amino acid sequence: CASSPSGGGDYGYTF. The genes are TRBV18 and TRBJ1-2; TRBD1 agrees at 7 bases. The ends lost 2 bases at V and 3 bases at J; junction bases unmatched: 6. Germline V gene sequence: CDR1 KGHSH, CDR2 LQKENI. The CDR3 totals 15 residues. Looking up the rest from reference TRBV18 and TRBJ1-2 gives the full variable domain: NAGVMQNPRHLVRRRGQEARLRCSPMKGHSHVYWYRQLPEEGLKFMVYLQKENIIDESGMPKERFSAEFPKEGPSILRIQQVVRGDSAAYFCASSPSGGGDYGYTFGSGTRLTVV.

V is TRBV7-2 and J is TRBJ1-3, with D perhaps matching TRBD1 (6 bases). Trimming stripped 3 bases from V and 4 bases from J, with 13 bases between. Germline V gives CDR1 SGHTA, CDR2 FQGNSA. The CDR3 is 15 amino acids. CDR3 DNA: TGTGCCAGCAGCTTTTTCAGGGGCGAGGGAAACACCATATATTTT. Encoded protein: CASSFFRGEGNTIYF.

The table lists this clone with a few counts. The chain joins TRBV30 to TRBJ1-1, with 11 bases that match TRBD1. From germline, CDR1 is GTSNPN and CDR2 SVGIG (reference sequence). The trim removed 0 bases at V and 1 base at J, leaving 7 bases unmatched. CDR3 length: 17 residues. The DNA of the CDR3 is TGTGCCTGGAGTGTCCCCTCGGACAGGGGGCCGAACACTGAAGCTTTCTTT. This codes for CAWSVPSDRGPNTEAFF.

The rearrangement links TRBV5-5 to TRBJ2-7; 9 bases match TRBD1. Germline CDR1 reads SGHKS; CDR2 reads YYEKEE (reference sequence). The CDR3 consists of 13 residues. Trimming cost V 6 bases and J 4 bases; bases outside gene matches: 5. CDR3 region: CASNKGQGYEQYF. CDR3 coding DNA: TGTGCCAGCAACAAGGGACAGGGATACGAGCAGTACTTC.